In its sample, the clone carrying this T cell receptor (beta chain) was seen many times. Its antigen is undetermined. These data belong to a study of T-cell reconstitution after alpha-beta-depleted transplantation in children. Library preparation (for TCRbeta) was performed with unique molecular identifiers. Each CDR3 protein is one row after TCRdb ran MiXCR on the PCR reads. Here the sample spans 100,000 to 120,000 distinct CDR3 sequences, 5.5% to 6.5% being singletons. CDR3 size: 18 residues. V trimming: 0 bases; J trimming: 2 bases; junction bases outside the gene matches: 11. Germline V gene data show CDR1 as DFQATT and CDR2 as SNEGSKA (reference sequence). Findings and limits, study-wide: T-cell counts and diversity at one year following transplant were attributed mainly to newly produced T cells. Day-60 TCRbeta diversity that was high in some patients was derived from surviving recipient T cells and thymic progenitors. There were reportedly several hundred expanded graft clones from which alpha-beta T cells came about two months after transplant.

Sequencing was performed on PBMCs, mostly from graft donor cells, taken 360 days after TCRalphabeta/CD19-depleted stem cell transplant. This clonotype was obtained from a male patient aged 2 to 9 who had a stem cell transplant for acute lymphoblastic leukemia, so the T cells may come from the graft donor. V usage is TRBV20-1 and J usage is TRBJ2-1; TRBD2 aligns across 9 bases. The CDR3 region has the DNA TGCAGTGCTAGAGATCTATGGGAGCGGGGGGCAACCTACAATGAGCAGTTCTTC. Amino acids: CSARDLWERGATYNEQFF.